This T cell receptor (beta chain) is from a study of identical twins. TCRdb fed the 5' RACE reads into MiXCR, producing one record per CDR3 protein. The sample has roughly 750,000 distinct CDR3 sequences, 21% seen once; the top ten hold 4.3%. The CDR3 is 15 residues long. The V gene lost 0 bases and the J gene lost 7 bases, with 16 bases spanning the gap. This clonotype showed up many times. The sample was also reused in another study, on T cells expressing NK-cell markers. This second study notes: Sequencing covered eight donors, seven HCMV-seropositive and one seronegative. Roughly six donors showed dominant NKG2C+ clonotypes comprising about 1.0-7.5% of their CD8+ T cells.

The rearrangement links TRBV12-3 or TRBV12-4 to TRBJ2-7; a possible D gene is TRBD2 (6 bases). The clonotype was recovered from a woman younger than 30 in good health. Sequenced material: PBMCs. The CDR3 is CASSLAGGPMGEQYF. CDR3 coding DNA: TGTGCCAGCAGTTTAGCGGGAGGACCAATGGGAGAGCAGTACTTC.